This T cell receptor beta chain appears in the sequencing data of a study of CD8 T cells in ankylosing spondylitis. General study points: Disease-linked clones were reportedly significantly enriched in matched ankylosing spondylitis synovial fluid.

TCRdb re-called the 5' RACE reads through MiXCR, storing one row per CDR3 protein. The data contain roughly 230,000 distinct CDR3 sequences, over 15% of them singletons. Germline lookup yields CDR1 MDHEN and CDR2 SYDVKM. The CDR3 has 14 amino acids. The ends lost 3 bases at V and 8 bases at J; junction bases unmatched: 6. Worth noting for this clonotype: Its antigen is not identified.

The V call is TRBV28, the J call TRBJ2-1; TRBD2 agrees at 8 bases. This receptor was obtained from a male donor with ankylosing spondylitis or in good health (not recorded which). The sample taken for sequencing was blood, either unsorted or a sorted T cell fraction (not recorded which). CDR3 nucleotides: TGTGCCAGCAGTTTTCCCGGACTAGCTGATGAGCAGTTCTTC. Amino acids: CASSFPGLADEQFF.